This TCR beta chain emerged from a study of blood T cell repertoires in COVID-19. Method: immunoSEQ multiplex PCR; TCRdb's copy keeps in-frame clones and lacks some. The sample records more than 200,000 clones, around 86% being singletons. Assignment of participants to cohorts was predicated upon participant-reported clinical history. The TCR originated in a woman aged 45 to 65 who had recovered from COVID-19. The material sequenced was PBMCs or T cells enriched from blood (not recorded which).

CDR3 sequence: CACTGTDNQPQHF. The CDR3 DNA follows: TGTGCCTGCACAGGGACAGACAATCAGCCCCAGCATTTT. The chain combines TRBV30 with TRBJ1-5, with 7 bases matching TRBD1. The CDR3 runs to 13 residues. J gave up 3 bases and V 6 bases, and 5 bases lay outside the gene matches. Germline V lookup: CDR1 GTSNPN, CDR2 SVGIG (reference sequence).